This TCR beta chain is drawn from a study of blood T cells in healthy people across ages. Study outcomes and limitations: Those diversity estimates obtained from one million T cells were thought to be underestimates. Shifts in expanded clonotypes may have been confounded by donor CMV status, which was unknown.

In this sample, this clonotype turned up many times. The antigen remains undetermined. Per the germline V gene, CDR1 is ENHRY and CDR2 is SYGVKD. V lost 10 bases, J lost 0 bases, and 16 bases lay in between. The CDR3 runs 15 residues. PCR was performed a second time for roughly 7 to 11 cycles using a sample-barcoded 5' primer and a J-beta primer mix. Carrying 12 random nucleotides, a template-switch adaptor labeled each individual cDNA molecule. Any given sample supplied a minimum of 3 million CDR3-containing paired-end reads. TCRdb called the 5' RACE reads again in MiXCR, with one record for every CDR3 protein. The sample includes 1.6 million or so distinct CDR3 sequences, roughly 30% of them seen just once.

The sequenced sample was blood. The genes are TRBV10-3 and TRBJ2-4, with D perhaps matching TRBD1 or TRBD2 (5 bases each). The receptor comes from a woman aged 25-40 years in good health. The CDR3 region has the DNA TGTGCCACCCAGGACGGGACCTTAGCCAAAAACATTCAGTACTTC. The encoded protein is CATQDGTLAKNIQYF.